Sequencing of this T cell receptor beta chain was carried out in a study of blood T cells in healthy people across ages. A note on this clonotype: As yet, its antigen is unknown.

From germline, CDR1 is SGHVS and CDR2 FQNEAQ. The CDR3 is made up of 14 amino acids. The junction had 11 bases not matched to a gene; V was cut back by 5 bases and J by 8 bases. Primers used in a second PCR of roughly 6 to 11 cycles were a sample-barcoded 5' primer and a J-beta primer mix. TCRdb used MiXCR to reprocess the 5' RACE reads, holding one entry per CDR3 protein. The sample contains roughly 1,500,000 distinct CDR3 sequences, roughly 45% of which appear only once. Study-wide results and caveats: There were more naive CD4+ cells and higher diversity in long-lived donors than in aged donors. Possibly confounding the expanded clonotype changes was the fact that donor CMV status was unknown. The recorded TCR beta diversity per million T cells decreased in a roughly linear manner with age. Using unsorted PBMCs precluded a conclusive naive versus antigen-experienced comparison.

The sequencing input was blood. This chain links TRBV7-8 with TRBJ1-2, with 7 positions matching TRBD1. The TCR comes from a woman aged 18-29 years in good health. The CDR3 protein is CASSPNTGEGGYTF. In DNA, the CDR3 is TGTGCCAGCAGCCCTAACACAGGGGAAGGAGGCTACACCTTC.